These 18 T cell receptor beta chains originate from one sample sequenced in a study of cytomegalovirus exposure and HLA in healthy donors. The PCR ran on 60 Vbeta and 13 Jbeta primers. Profiled with immunoSEQ multiplex PCR; TCRdb holds only in-frame clones, not every one. The sample holds approximately 110,000 clones, about 81% seen once. The sequencing input was PBMCs. These receptors all come from a young woman in good health and CMV-seronegative.

The sample holds one count of this clone. The chain has TRBV10-1 and TRBJ2-3; tentative D call: TRBD1 (6 bases). This CDR3 is 15 amino acids long. Trimming took off 4 bases at V and 6 bases at J, with 17 bases between the two ends. Germline CDR1 WNHNN, CDR2 SYGVQD (reference sequence). The CDR3 DNA sequence: TGCGCCAGCAGTGCATCAGGGGCGCGGCACGATACGCAGTATTTT. Its protein product is CASSASGARHDTQYF.

CDR3 in amino acids: CSVAGLGDTDTQYF. CDR3 bases: TGCAGCGTTGCGGGACTAGGGGACACAGATACGCAGTATTTT. The chain has TRBV29-1 and TRBJ2-3, with 8 bases fitting TRBD2. CDR3 length: 14 residues. Germline CDR1 reads SQVTM; CDR2 reads ANQGSEA. Unmatched junction bases numbered 5, after V lost 4 bases and J lost 2 bases.

This clone turned up a few times. The chain is built from TRBV5-1 and TRBJ2-2; D is possibly TRBD2 (5 bases). Trimming took off 0 bases at V and 5 bases at J, with 11 bases between the two ends. The CDR3 covers 15 residues. From germline, CDR1 is SGHRS and CDR2 YFSETQ. In nucleotides, the CDR3 is TGCGCCAGCAGCTTGGAGGTCGGGGATACCGGGGAGCTGTTTTTT. It specifies CASSLEVGDTGELFF. The variable domain in full, completed from reference TRBV5-1 and TRBJ2-2, reads KAGVTQTPRYLIKTRGQQVTLSCSPISGHRSVSWYQQTPGQGLQFLFEYFSETQRNKGNFPGRFSGRQFSNSRSEMNVSTLELGDSALYLCASSLEVGDTGELFFGEGSRLTVL.

V is TRBV4-1 and J is TRBJ2-4; a weak D match, TRBD2 (5 bases). V was clipped by 3 bases and J by 1 base, with 10 bases between them. The germline V gene has CDR1 MGHRA and CDR2 YSYEKL. CDR3 length: 15 residues. This CDR3 is CASSQFGGAKNIQYF. Here the CDR3 DNA reads TGCGCCAGCAGCCAGTTCGGCGGGGCCAAAAACATTCAGTACTTC.

The chain links TRBV5-8 to TRBJ1-2, with D hard to call. V was shortened by 4 bases and J by 8 bases, with 12 bases between the two germline ends. The CDR3 contains 12 residues. Germline assignment: CDR1 SGHTS and CDR2 YDEGEE. The CDR3 region is CASSPGTAGYTF. The CDR3 bases are TGTGCCAGCAGCCCCGGTACAGCAGGCTACACCTTC.

The chain is built from TRBV9 and TRBJ2-3, with a tentative D call TRBD2 (6 bases). V lost 4 bases and J 6 bases, leaving 24 bases between the germline ends. The CDR3 loop spans 17 amino acids. Germline V gene sequence: CDR1 SGDLS, CDR2 YYNGEE. The CDR3 nucleotides read TGTGCCAGCAGCTTCTTAGATGGGGGAGGACCTCGGGATACGCAGTATTTT. It specifies CASSFLDGGGPRDTQYF.

In its sample, this clone was seen a few times. The chain joins TRBV27 to TRBJ1-1; tentative D call: TRBD1 (5 bases). The V and J ends lost 3 bases and 2 bases respectively, with 10 bases between them. Germline CDR1 and CDR2: MNHEY and SMNVEV (reference sequence). The CDR3 extends over 14 amino acids. As DNA, the CDR3 is TGTGCCAGCAGTTTTGGCCAGGGCAACACTGAAGCTTTCTTT. Translation: CASSFGQGNTEAFF.

Regarding this clone: A junction boundary mismatches the germline segment, possibly from a read error. The chain uses TRBV7-7 and TRBJ2-7; 7 bases line up with TRBD1. This CDR3 has 14 residues. The germline CDR1 and CDR2 sequences are SSHAT and FNYEAQ (reference sequence). The chain's CDR3 is CASSLGDSSYEQYF. The CDR3 DNA follows: TGTGCTAGCAGCTTAGGGGACAGCTCCTACGAGCAGTACTTC.

The chain combines TRBV28 with TRBJ2-5, with 9 bases that match TRBD2. The DNA end is more similar to TRBJ2-7, so the J call may be wrong. Germline V gene sequence: CDR1 MDHEN, CDR2 SYDVKM. This CDR3 region has 15 residues. The CDR3 sequence is CASSPSSSGIREQYF. The CDR3 region has the DNA TGTGCCAGCAGTCCATCTTCTAGCGGGATCCGCGAGCAGTACTTC.

The chain links TRBV5-1 to TRBJ1-1; D may be TRBD1 (6 bases). Germline loops: CDR1 SGHRS, CDR2 YFSETQ. The V and J ends lost 4 bases and 5 bases respectively, with 15 bases between them. This CDR3 contains 14 residues. The CDR3 region has the DNA TGCGCCAGCAGCCCTGGGGGGGGCTTAACTGAAGCTTTCTTT. Its translation is CASSPGGGLTEAFF.

This chain connects TRBV18 to TRBJ2-2; 12 positions agree with TRBD2. CDR1 and CDR2 (germline): KGHSH, LQKENI. Losses at the gene ends were 5 bases for V and 5 bases for J; bases not matched to a gene: 3. The length of the CDR3 is 15 residues. For the CDR3, the DNA is TGTGCCAGCTCAGTCGGGACTAGCGGGACCGGGGAGCTGTTTTTT. This encodes CASSVGTSGTGELFF.

The genes are TRBV11-2 and TRBJ2-1; 9 nucleotides agree with TRBD1. Unmatched junction bases numbered 4, after V lost 1 base and J lost 15 bases. This CDR3 is built from 12 residues. Per the germline V gene, CDR1 is SGHAT and CDR2 is FQNNGV. In DNA, the CDR3 is TGTGCCAGCAGCTTAGGGGGGACAGGGTCGTTCTTC. Its translation: CASSLGGTGSFF. Full variable domain (missing parts from reference TRBV11-2 and TRBJ2-1): EAGVAQSPRYKIIEKRQSVAFWCNPISGHATLYWYQQILGQGPKLLIQFQNNGVVDDSQLPKDRFSAERLKGVDSTLKIQPAKLEDSAVYLCASSLGGTGSFFGPGTRLTVL.

Notes on this clone: The junction departs from germline at one end; a sequencing error may be responsible. V and J are TRBV19 and TRBJ2-6; TRBD1 agrees at 10 bases. The length of the CDR3 is 17 residues. The germline CDR1 and CDR2 sequences are LNHDA and SQIVND (reference sequence). CDR3 amino acids: CASSKGQGYSGANGLTF. DNA of the CDR3: TGTGCCAGTAGTAAGGGACAGGGGTACTCTGGGGCCAACGGCCTGACTTTC.

This chain links TRBV2 with TRBJ2-5; TRBD2 aligns across 11 bases. The CDR3 consists of 16 residues. Trimming removed 7 bases from V and 5 bases from J; junction bases left unmatched: 12. In germline, CDR1 is SNHLY, CDR2 FYNNEI. Here the CDR3 DNA reads TGTGCCAGCAAGGATAATAGCGGGGGGGCGGGGGAGACCCAGTACTTC. Translation gives CASKDNSGGAGETQYF.

The chain carries TRBV10-1 and TRBJ2-1; 7 positions match TRBD2. V was pared by 0 bases and J by 5 bases, with 7 bases of the junction left unmatched. The CDR3 consists of 16 residues. Germline values: CDR1 WNHNN, CDR2 SYGVQD (reference sequence). CDR3: CASSESWLAENNEQFF. In nucleotides, the CDR3 is TGCGCCAGCAGTGAGTCGTGGCTAGCGGAAAACAATGAGCAGTTCTTC.

J is TRBJ1-1 and V is TRBV19; D may be TRBD1 (5 bases). The germline CDR1 and CDR2 sequences are LNHDA and SQIVND (reference sequence). The CDR3 spans 16 residues. Trimming pared 6 bases from V and 0 bases from J, leaving 17 bases between. CDR3 DNA: TGTGCCAGTAGAGTTCGAAAGGGGCCGATGAACACTGAAGCTTTCTTT. Translated: CASRVRKGPMNTEAFF.

V usage is TRBV18 and J usage is TRBJ1-2; D unresolved. V was clipped by 6 bases and J by 4 bases, with 12 bases between them. CDR1 is KGHSH, CDR2 LQKENI, per germline. There are 13 residues in the CDR3. The CDR3 coding sequence is TGTGCCAGCTCCCCAGATAGCAGCTATGGCTACACCTTC. As protein: CASSPDSSYGYTF. The full variable domain, rest sourced from reference TRBV18 and TRBJ1-2, is NAGVMQNPRHLVRRRGQEARLRCSPMKGHSHVYWYRQLPEEGLKFMVYLQKENIIDESGMPKERFSAEFPKEGPSILRIQQVVRGDSAAYFCASSPDSSYGYTFGSGTRLTVV.

The table lists this clone with a count of one. This sequence joins TRBV7-3 and TRBJ2-2, with 7 bases that match TRBD1. CDR3 length: 16 amino acids. The germline V gene encodes CDR1 SGHTA and CDR2 FQGTGA. J lost 0 bases, V lost 1 base, and 2 bases had no gene match. The DNA of the CDR3 is TGTGCCAGCAGCTTAAGAGGGGGCTCGAACACCGGGGAGCTGTTTTTT. Its translation: CASSLRGGSNTGELFF.